A single sample is the source of the 15 T cell receptor beta chains below, sequenced in a study of identical twins' blood T cells. TCRdb independently ran MiXCR on the 5' RACE reads; one entry per CDR3 protein. Among hundreds of thousands of distinct CDR3 sequences listed, under 30% were seen once. The sequenced sample consisted of PBMCs. The source of these receptors is a woman between 18 and 50 years old in good health.

The sample holds a few counts of this clonotype. The chain uses TRBV24-1 and TRBJ2-1; TRBD2 matches at 7 bases. This CDR3 has 16 residues. Germline values: CDR1 KGHDR, CDR2 SFDVKD. V shed 3 bases, J shed 5 bases, and the junction held 9 bases outside the gene matches. The CDR3 loop is CATSDRNLADDNEQFF. Written as DNA, the CDR3 is TGTGCCACCAGTGATAGGAATCTAGCGGACGACAATGAGCAGTTCTTC.

This sequence joins TRBV4-3 and TRBJ2-1; D gene uncertain. The CDR3 has 19 residues. Germline V gene sequence: CDR1 LGHNA, CDR2 YSLEER. Trimming took 1 base from V and 0 from J, leaving 19 bases between them. The CDR3 region is CASSQARFWRISSYNEQFF. The CDR3 DNA reads as TGCGCCAGCAGCCAAGCGCGTTTTTGGCGGATCAGCTCCTACAATGAGCAGTTCTTC.

This clonotype appeared a few times. The chain couples TRBV29-1 to TRBJ2-7; 10 bases are a match to TRBD1. CDR1 SQVTM and CDR2 ANQGSEA come from the germline V gene. The CDR3 spans 14 residues. The trim removed 4 bases at V and 4 bases at J, leaving 7 bases unmatched. CDR3 in DNA: TGCAGCGTTGCCTCCGGACAGGGGGGGTACGAGCAGTACTTC. It yields the protein CSVASGQGGYEQYF.

The chain links TRBV12-3 or TRBV12-4 to TRBJ1-3; no reliable D call. The CDR3 totals 14 residues. The germline V and J ends were trimmed by 10 bases and 1 base, with 14 bases remaining between them. The CDR3: CAITPAGSGNTIYF. Written as DNA, the CDR3 is TGTGCCATCACCCCTGCGGGGTCTGGAAACACCATATATTTT.

The chain couples TRBV7-6 to TRBJ2-7, with D perhaps TRBD1 or TRBD2 (5 bases each). The V end lost 1 base, the J end lost 2 bases, and 18 bases lay between the germline ends. Germline values: CDR1 SGHVS, CDR2 FNYEAQ. The CDR3 is 17 amino acids. The CDR3 loop reads CASSLGMLGVKTYEQYF. CDR3 bases: TGTGCCAGCAGCTTAGGAATGCTGGGGGTAAAAACCTACGAGCAGTACTTC.

This clonotype has only a few counts. The chain recombines TRBV20-1 with TRBJ1-3, with D uncertain. Trimming removed 3 bases at V and 4 bases at J, with 13 bases between. CDR1 and CDR2 (germline): DFQATT, SNEGSKA (reference sequence). This CDR3 has 14 residues. The CDR3: CSARSMGSGNTIYF. CDR3 bases: TGCAGTGCTAGGTCGATGGGTTCAGGAAACACCATATATTTT.

This clonotype was detected only a few times. The chain joins TRBV7-8 to TRBJ1-2, with unresolved D. The V and J ends lost 4 bases and 6 bases respectively, with 3 bases between them. This CDR3 has 10 residues. Germline V gene sequence: CDR1 SGHVS, CDR2 FQNEAQ. CDR3 sequence: CASSSNGYTF. The CDR3 DNA reads TGTGCCAGCAGCTCGAATGGCTACACCTTC.

This clonotype was detected only a few times. CDR3 residues: CASSIAQWENYGYTF. In DNA form, the CDR3 reads TGTGCCAGTAGTATAGCACAGTGGGAAAACTATGGCTACACCTTC. The V and J genes are TRBV19 and TRBJ1-2; D ambiguous. The CDR3 totals 15 residues. The V and J ends lost 1 base and 2 bases respectively, with 11 bases between them. Germline CDR1 LNHDA, CDR2 SQIVND (reference sequence). The full variable domain, with the rest looked up from reference TRBV19 and TRBJ1-2, is DGGITQSPKYLFRKEGQNVTLSCEQNLNHDAMYWYRQDPGQGLRLIYYSQIVNDFQKGDIAEGYSVSREKKESFPLTVTSAQKNPTAFYLCASSIAQWENYGYTFGSGTRLTVV.

This clonotype showed up just a few times. This rearrangement joins TRBV20-1 to TRBJ2-2; 9 nucleotides agree with TRBD1. The CDR3 has 17 amino acids. CDR1 DFQATT and CDR2 SNEGSKA come from the germline V gene (reference sequence). The V gene end was trimmed by 5 bases and the J gene end by 3 bases; junction bases not matched to a gene: 13. The CDR3 spells CSAGADRGTFYTGELFF. For the CDR3, the DNA is TGCAGTGCTGGAGCTGACAGGGGGACGTTCTACACCGGGGAGCTGTTTTTT.

The chain combines TRBV2 with TRBJ1-2; tentatively, D is TRBD1 (6 bases). Germline loops: CDR1 SNHLY, CDR2 FYNNEI. The CDR3 totals 12 residues. The V end was cut by 6 bases, the J end by 7 bases, with 12 bases between. The CDR3 coding sequence is TGTGCCAGCAGCGGACAGCTTTGTGGCTACACCTTC. Encoded protein: CASSGQLCGYTF.

Only a few counts were recorded for this clonotype. The chain recombines TRBV29-1 with TRBJ2-7; no clear D gene. Germline values: CDR1 SQVTM, CDR2 ANQGSEA. The CDR3 sequence is 13 residues long. CDR3 DNA sequence: TGCAGTGGTAGGATCAATGGAGCCTACGAGCAGTACTTC. It translates to CSGRINGAYEQYF.

About this clonotype: This sequence may be a read error, since a much larger clone differs from it by one base. The chain has TRBV29-1 and TRBJ2-1; weak D call: TRBD2 (5 bases). CDR3 size: 11 residues. V dropped 7 bases and J dropped 7 bases, with 11 bases sitting between them. Per the germline V gene, CDR1 is SQVTM and CDR2 is ANQGSEA. The CDR3 coding sequence is TGCAGCGGAGCTAGCTATAATGAGCAGTTCTTC. Amino acid sequence: CSGASYNEQFF.

The chain employs TRBV2 and TRBJ1-1; 11 nucleotides match TRBD1. Germline CDR1 and CDR2: SNHLY and FYNNEI. CDR3 length: 16 amino acids. V dropped 6 bases and J dropped 4; count of bases not matched to a gene: 10. Here the CDR3 reads CASSARTGGASTEAFF. The CDR3 DNA reads as TGTGCCAGCAGCGCTAGGACAGGGGGCGCGAGCACTGAAGCTTTCTTT.

About this clonotype: A read error may produce the germline difference seen at one junction end. Here the CDR3 reads CAGSLEYKQYF. The CDR3 region has the DNA TGTGCCGGCAGCTTAGAGTATAAGCAGTACTTC. This chain links TRBV7-9 with TRBJ2-7; the D is unclear. This CDR3 region has 11 residues. Germline V gene lookup returns CDR1 SEHNR and CDR2 FQNEAQ (reference sequence).

The rearrangement links TRBV10-1 to TRBJ1-2; D possibly corresponds to TRBD1 (6 bases). From germline, CDR1 is WNHNN and CDR2 SYGVQD (reference sequence). This CDR3 is 13 amino acids long. V dropped 6 bases and J dropped 7 bases, with 15 bases sitting between them. The CDR3 loop is CASSRDTTSGYTF. The CDR3 nucleotides are TGCGCCAGCAGCCGGGACACCACCAGTGGCTACACCTTC.